The subject of this entry is one T cell receptor (beta chain). As yet, its antigen is unknown. TCRdb redid the calling of the reads with MiXCR, one entry per CDR3 protein. The sample consists of approximately 500,000 distinct CDR3 sequences, over 9% of them appearing once. This CDR3 is built from 15 residues. Germline CDR1 ENHRY, CDR2 SYGVKD. V lost 10 bases and J 2 bases, leaving 17 bases between the germline ends. The record originates from a study of T cell repertoires in cytomegalovirus infection. Study observations and caveats: Dominating the ex vivo response were TCR beta clonotypes that were CMV-specific and HLA-C-restricted.

Sequencing input: PBMCs. The genes are TRBV10-3 and TRBJ1-4; D gene uncertain. The clonotype comes from a human donor in good health (CMV status not recorded). Some clones in this sample may be carry-over from other donors' samples. As DNA, the CDR3 is TGTGCCAGTCGGGTCGCGGGTTCTACTAATGAAAAACTGTTTTTT. Encoded protein: CASRVAGSTNEKLFF.